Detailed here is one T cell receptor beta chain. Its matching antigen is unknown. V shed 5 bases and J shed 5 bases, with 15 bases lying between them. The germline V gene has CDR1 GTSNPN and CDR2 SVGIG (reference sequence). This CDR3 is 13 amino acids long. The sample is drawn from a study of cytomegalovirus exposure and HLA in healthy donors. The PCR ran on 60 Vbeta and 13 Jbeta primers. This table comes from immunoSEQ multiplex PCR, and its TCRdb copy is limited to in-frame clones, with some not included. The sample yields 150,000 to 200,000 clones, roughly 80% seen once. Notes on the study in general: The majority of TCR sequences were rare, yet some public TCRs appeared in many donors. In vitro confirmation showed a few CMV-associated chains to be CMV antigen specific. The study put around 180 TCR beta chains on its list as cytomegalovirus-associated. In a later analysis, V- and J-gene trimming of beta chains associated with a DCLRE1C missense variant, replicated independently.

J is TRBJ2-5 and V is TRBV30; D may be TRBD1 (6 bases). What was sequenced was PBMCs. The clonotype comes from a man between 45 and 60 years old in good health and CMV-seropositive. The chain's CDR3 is CAWGRGLTETQYF. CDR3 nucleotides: TGTGCCTGGGGTAGGGGGTTAACTGAGACCCAGTACTTC.